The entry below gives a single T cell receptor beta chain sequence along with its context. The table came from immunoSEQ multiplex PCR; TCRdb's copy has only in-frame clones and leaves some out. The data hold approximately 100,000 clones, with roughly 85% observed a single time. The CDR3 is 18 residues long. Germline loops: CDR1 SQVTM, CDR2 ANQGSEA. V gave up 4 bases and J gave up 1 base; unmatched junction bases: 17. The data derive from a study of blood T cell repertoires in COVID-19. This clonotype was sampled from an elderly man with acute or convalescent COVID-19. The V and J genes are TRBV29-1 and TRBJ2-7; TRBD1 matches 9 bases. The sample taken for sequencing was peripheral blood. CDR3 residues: CSVVGQGGGRGISYEQYF. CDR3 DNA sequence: TGCAGCGTTGTGGGACAGGGAGGTGGGCGCGGGATTTCCTACGAGCAGTACTTC.